This is a list of T cell receptor beta chains from one sample in a study of identical twins. Each CDR3 protein gets one entry after TCRdb re-called the 5' RACE reads with MiXCR. The table lists a few hundred thousand distinct CDR3 sequences, approximately 5.9% of them singletons, with 13% to 15% in the top ten. These sequences were also reported in another study, on T cells expressing NK-cell markers.

Sample: CD8+ T cells sorted from blood. Every receptor here comes from a young woman in good health. Both conserved end residues are part of each CDR3. Each record gives: clone size, V gene, J gene, D gene, CDR3 DNA, CDR3 protein. The D gene is left open where the match is weak. Only some rows state a clone size, as once, few, many or a class for expanded clones.

.,TRBV9,TRBJ2-1,TRBD2,TGTGCCAGCAGCCGACCGGGACTAGCGGGACTTGGTGAGCAGTTCTTC,CASSRPGLAGLGEQFF
.,TRBV5-6,TRBJ2-1,TRBD2,TGTGCCAGCAGCTCTGGACTAGCGGATTACAATGAGCAGTTCTTC,CASSSGLADYNEQFF
.,TRBV20-1,TRBJ1-1,.,TGCAGTGCTAGCTTACAGGGCCCAGGGACTGAAGCTTTCTTT,CSASLQGPGTEAFF
.,TRBV11-2,TRBJ2-2,.,TGTGCCAGCAGCTCTCCCGGCGGGGAGCTGTTTTTT,CASSSPGGELFF
few,TRBV14,TRBJ2-1,.,TGTGCCAGCAGCCCCTGGACAGCCTCCTACAATGAGCAGTTCTTC,CASSPWTASYNEQFF
.,TRBV7-6,TRBJ2-7,.,TGTGCCAGCAGCTCCGGGACAAGATCCTACGAGCAGTACTTC,CASSSGTRSYEQYF
few,TRBV7-8,TRBJ2-3,.,TGTGCCAGCAGCTTACGCGGGGTCGCAGATACGCAGTATTTT,CASSLRGVADTQYF
.,TRBV30,TRBJ2-7,TRBD2,TGTGCCTGGAGTCTAGCGGGAGTAGCCTACGAGCAGTACTTC,CAWSLAGVAYEQYF
few,TRBV18,TRBJ2-7,TRBD2,TGTGCCAGCTCACCTCCGACTAGCGGGAGACAATTTTTTTTCTACGAGCAGTACTTC,CASSPPTSGRQFFFYEQYF
.,TRBV7-3,TRBJ2-3,.,TGTGCCAGCAGCTACGACGCCACAGATACGCAGTATTTT,CASSYDATDTQYF
few,TRBV12-3/TRBV12-4,TRBJ2-1,.,TGTGCCAGCAGTTTAGCAGCGTTTGAGCAGTTCTTC,CASSLAAFEQFF
.,TRBV20-1,TRBJ2-7,.,TGCAGTGCAGAGGGGGAGAGCTCCTACGAGCAGTACTTC,CSAEGESSYEQYF
few,TRBV29-1,TRBJ1-1,TRBD1,TGCAGCGGCAGGGGGCCTGAAGCTTTCTTT,CSGRGPEAFF
.,TRBV3-1,TRBJ2-3,TRBD2,TGTGCCAGCAGCCAAGATTTACTAGCGGGAGTTACAGATACGCAGTATTTT,CASSQDLLAGVTDTQYF
.,TRBV12-3/TRBV12-4,TRBJ1-1,.,TGTGCCAGCAGTTTTCTTGCGACAAACACTGAAGCTTTCTTT,CASSFLATNTEAFF
.,TRBV20-1,TRBJ2-7,TRBD2,TGCAGTGCGCTAGCGGGACGAGGGTCATCGCACGAGCAGTACTTC,CSALAGRGSSHEQYF
.,TRBV10-3,TRBJ2-1,.,TGTGCCATCAGTGCTGAACGACAGAAATATAATGAGCAGTTCTTC,CAISAERQKYNEQFF
few,TRBV27,TRBJ2-2,TRBD2,TGTGCCAGCAGTCTCTTTAGCGGGGCGAACACCGGGGAGCTGTTTTTT,CASSLFSGANTGELFF
many,TRBV28,TRBJ1-6,.,TGTGCCAGCAGTCCAGGGTCTAATTCACCCCTCCACTTT,CASSPGSNSPLHF
.,TRBV7-9,TRBJ1-1,.,TGTGCCAGCAGCCACATCGGGACCATGGGGGCCACTGAAGCTTTCTTT,CASSHIGTMGATEAFF
.,TRBV27,TRBJ1-2,TRBD1,TGTGCCAGCAGACAGGGGGCCGGTGACTATGGCTACACCTTC,CASRQGAGDYGYTF
.,TRBV5-6,TRBJ1-6,.,TGTGCCAGCAGCTTGGACAGGGCCGGGTCACCCCTCCACTTT,CASSLDRAGSPLHF
few,TRBV2,TRBJ1-1,TRBD1,TGTGCCAGCAGATCCGGGACAGAAATGAACACTGAAGCTTTCTTT,CASRSGTEMNTEAFF
many,TRBV20-1,TRBJ2-7,TRBD2,TGCAGTGCGGGGGGAGCGGGAGGTAGATACGAGCAGTACTTC,CSAGGAGGRYEQYF
many,TRBV12-3/TRBV12-4,TRBJ2-2,.,TGTGCCAGCAGGACGGACTTGAACACCGGGGAGCTGTTTTTT,CASRTDLNTGELFF
many,TRBV12-3/TRBV12-4,TRBJ2-3,.,TGTGCCAGCAGTTTAGGCGGGAGCACAGATACGCAGTATTTT,CASSLGGSTDTQYF
many,TRBV7-8,TRBJ2-7,.,TGTGCCAGCAGCCCGCCGATAGCCTACGAGCAGTACTTC,CASSPPIAYEQYF
many,TRBV10-3,TRBJ1-2,.,TGTGCCATCAGTGAGTGGGGGACTGATCTCTACACCTTC,CAISEWGTDLYTF
few,TRBV9,TRBJ2-2,.,TGTGCCAGCAGCGTAGTCGGGGAACCCACCGGGGAGCTGTTTTTT,CASSVVGEPTGELFF
few,TRBV9,TRBJ1-1,TRBD1,TGTGCCAGCAGCGATACAGGGGAATGGGACACTGAAGCTTTCTTT,CASSDTGEWDTEAFF
many,TRBV3-1,TRBJ2-1,TRBD2,TGTGCCAGCAGCCAAGAAAGGCGGGGGGCCCGAAATGAGCAGTTCTTC,CASSQERRGARNEQFF
many,TRBV12-3/TRBV12-4,TRBJ1-1,TRBD1,TGTGCCAGCAGCCCTGACAGGGTTCCTGAAGCTTTCTTT,CASSPDRVPEAFF
.,TRBV6-1,TRBJ2-1,TRBD2,TGTGCCAGCAGTCCGACCCCTAGCGGGATTTACAATGAGCAGTTCTTC,CASSPTPSGIYNEQFF
few,TRBV6-1,TRBJ2-1,TRBD2,TGTGCCAGCAGTGCCAGCTATTTGACTAGCGGAAATAAAGGGGGTGAGCAGTTCTTC,CASSASYLTSGNKGGEQFF
few,TRBV5-6,TRBJ2-5,.,TGTGCCAGCAGCTCCCGGACAGTAAAGACCCAGTACTTC,CASSSRTVKTQYF
few,TRBV28,TRBJ2-3,.,TGTGCCAGCAGTTTAATGGGCGGGATGACAGATACGCAGTATTTT,CASSLMGGMTDTQYF
many,TRBV5-1,TRBJ2-1,.,TGCGCCAGCAGCTTGGATCTCGGAAGTTTCGATGAGCAGTTCTTC,CASSLDLGSFDEQFF
.,TRBV11-2,TRBJ2-3,TRBD2,TGTGCCAGCAGCTTAGAGGGGACTAGCGGGGGCGGCGCAGATACGCAGTATTTT,CASSLEGTSGGGADTQYF
.,TRBV12-3/TRBV12-4,TRBJ2-5,.,TGTGCCAGCAGTTTGGACAGGGAGGGTGAGACCCAGTACTTC,CASSLDREGETQYF
.,TRBV11-2,TRBJ2-1,TRBD2,TGTGCCAGCAGCTTATTACTAGCGGGAGGCTGGGGCTCCTACAATGAGCAGTTCTTC,CASSLLLAGGWGSYNEQFF
.,TRBV27,TRBJ2-1,TRBD2,TGTGCCACGGGACTAACGTTATATGAGCAGTTCTTC,CATGLTLYEQFF